The clone carrying this T cell receptor beta chain has ten or more counts. The time point denotes: newly diagnosed GD, antithyroid drugs for less than 3 months. Isolated PBMC RNA provided the starting material for the TCR library. This specimen comes from a study of regulatory T cells in long-lasting Graves disease. The TCR beta library used iRepertoire HTBI primers with Arm-PCR amplification of CDR3. TCRdb used MiXCR to reprocess the multiplex PCR reads, holding one entry per CDR3 protein. The table lists some 250,000 distinct CDR3 sequences, around 21% of them singletons. The V end lost 1 base, the J end lost 0 bases, and 7 bases lay between the germline ends. The CDR3 is 15 amino acids. CDR1 is SGHVS, CDR2 FQNEAQ, per germline.

The chain is built from TRBV7-8 and TRBJ2-1, with D possibly being TRBD1 (5 bases). The clonotype comes from a female donor with Graves disease. Material: peripheral blood mononuclear cells (PBMCs), obtained at new diagnosis, from a patient treated with antithyroid drugs. For the CDR3, the DNA is TGTGCCAGCAGCTTAGGCCAGGGCTCCTACAATGAGCAGTTCTTC. This translates into CASSLGQGSYNEQFF.